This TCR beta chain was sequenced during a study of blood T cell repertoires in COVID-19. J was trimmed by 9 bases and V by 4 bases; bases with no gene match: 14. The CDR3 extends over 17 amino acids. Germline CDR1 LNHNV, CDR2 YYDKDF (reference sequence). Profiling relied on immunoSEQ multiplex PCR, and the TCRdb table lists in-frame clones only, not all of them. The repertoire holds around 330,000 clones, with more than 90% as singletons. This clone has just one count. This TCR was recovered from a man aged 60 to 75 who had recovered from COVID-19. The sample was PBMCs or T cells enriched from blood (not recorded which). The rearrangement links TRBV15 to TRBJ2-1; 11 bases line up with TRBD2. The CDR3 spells CATSISLAGGKSSEQFF. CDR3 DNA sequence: TGTGCCACCAGCATCTCATTAGCGGGAGGGAAGTCAAGTGAGCAGTTCTTC.